Listed below are T cell receptor beta chains from one sample, sequenced in a study of T cell repertoires in cytomegalovirus infection. MiXCR, applied by TCRdb to the reads, yields one record per CDR3 protein. The top ten clones hold 2.5% to 3.5% of a sample with some 700,000 distinct CDR3 sequences, about 40% of them seen once. The sequencing sample was made of PBMCs. These receptors were collected from a human donor in good health (CMV status not recorded). Some clones in this sample may be carry-over from other donors' samples. Both conserved end residues are part of each CDR3. Each record gives: V gene, D gene, clone size, J gene, CDR3 DNA, CDR3 protein. D genes are given only for firm matches. Expanded clones get a size class; other rows say once, few or many, or leave the size out.

V gene: TRBV9
D gene: TRBD1
clone size: -
J gene: TRBJ2-5
CDR3 DNA: TGTGCCAGCAGCGTTTCCCCACAGGGGGCCGGAGAGACCCAGTACTTC
CDR3 protein: CASSVSPQGAGETQYF

V gene: TRBV27
D gene: -
clone size: few
J gene: TRBJ2-7
CDR3 DNA: TGTGCCAGCAGTTTTTTGGACACCAAATTTTCCTACGAGCAGTACTTC
CDR3 protein: CASSFLDTKFSYEQYF

V gene: TRBV12-3/TRBV12-4
D gene: -
clone size: few
J gene: TRBJ2-4
CDR3 DNA: TGTGCCAGCAGTTTAACAGGGTCTATTCAGTACTTC
CDR3 protein: CASSLTGSIQYF

V gene: TRBV7-2
D gene: TRBD1
clone size: -
J gene: TRBJ2-7
CDR3 DNA: TGTGCCAGCAGTTACGCCGGGACAGGGGTTCCCTACGAGCAGTACTTC
CDR3 protein: CASSYAGTGVPYEQYF

V gene: TRBV28
D gene: -
clone size: many
J gene: TRBJ1-6
CDR3 DNA: TGTGCCAGCAGTCGCCTCGCACAGCAAGCTGAATCACCCCTCCACTTT
CDR3 protein: CASSRLAQQAESPLHF

V gene: TRBV7-2
D gene: TRBD1
clone size: -
J gene: TRBJ2-3
CDR3 DNA: TGTGCCAGCAGCTTAGAGGGGGCGCGTGGCGATACGCAGTATTTT
CDR3 protein: CASSLEGARGDTQYF

V gene: TRBV7-4
D gene: TRBD1
clone size: -
J gene: TRBJ2-7
CDR3 DNA: TGTGCCAGCAAGACAGGGGGCTACGACGAGCAGTACTTC
CDR3 protein: CASKTGGYDEQYF

V gene: TRBV6-1
D gene: TRBD1
clone size: -
J gene: TRBJ1-2
CDR3 DNA: TGTGCCAGCAGTGATCCGACAGGGGCTCCCTATGGCTACACCTTC
CDR3 protein: CASSDPTGAPYGYTF

V gene: TRBV27
D gene: -
clone size: few
J gene: TRBJ1-1
CDR3 DNA: TGTGCCAGCAGTGGGTCCGGGGCCATGCGGAACACTGAAGCTTTCTTT
CDR3 protein: CASSGSGAMRNTEAFF

V gene: TRBV19
D gene: -
clone size: -
J gene: TRBJ1-5
CDR3 DNA: TGTGCCAGTAGTATAGGGGCTGAAGATCAGCCCCAGCATTTT
CDR3 protein: CASSIGAEDQPQHF

V gene: TRBV6-1
D gene: -
clone size: -
J gene: TRBJ2-7
CDR3 DNA: TGTGCCAGCAGTGAAGCGCGAGGCTCCGAGCAGTACTTC
CDR3 protein: CASSEARGSEQYF

V gene: TRBV19
D gene: -
clone size: -
J gene: TRBJ1-6
CDR3 DNA: TGTGCCAGTAGTATTCAGGGATGGAATTCACCCCTCCACTTT
CDR3 protein: CASSIQGWNSPLHF

V gene: TRBV30
D gene: -
clone size: -
J gene: TRBJ1-1
CDR3 DNA: TGTGCCTGGAGTGGGAGGGCGAACACTGAAGCTTTCTTT
CDR3 protein: CAWSGRANTEAFF

V gene: TRBV5-1
D gene: -
clone size: -
J gene: TRBJ2-6
CDR3 DNA: TGCGCCAGAAGCTTGAAACCACCTATGAGTGGGGCCAACGTCCTGACTTTC
CDR3 protein: CARSLKPPMSGANVLTF

V gene: TRBV6-5
D gene: -
clone size: -
J gene: TRBJ1-2
CDR3 DNA: TGTGCCAGCAGCCGCCCGGAGGGGCTCCCGGGTGGCTACACCTTC
CDR3 protein: CASSRPEGLPGGYTF

V gene: TRBV2
D gene: TRBD2
clone size: -
J gene: TRBJ2-7
CDR3 DNA: TGTGCCAGCAGTGTCGGGGAGCGGGGGTACTTC
CDR3 protein: CASSVGERGYF

V gene: TRBV28
D gene: -
clone size: -
J gene: TRBJ1-1
CDR3 DNA: TGTGCCACCACCAATCAAGGGGGGGTCACTGAAGCTTTCTTT
CDR3 protein: CATTNQGGVTEAFF

V gene: TRBV19
D gene: -
clone size: -
J gene: TRBJ2-3
CDR3 DNA: TGTGCCAGTAGGGGTGGTCTGGATACGCAGTATTTT
CDR3 protein: CASRGGLDTQYF